The sequence of this T cell receptor beta chain was determined in a study of tumor-infiltrating lymphocytes in oesophageal squamous cell carcinoma. TCRdb reprocessed the PCR reads via MiXCR and lists one record per CDR3 protein. The data hold some 18,000 distinct CDR3 sequences, with about 40% observed a single time. In germline, CDR1 is MNHNS, CDR2 SASEGT. This CDR3 region has 17 residues. V was clipped by 0 bases and J by 0 bases, with 15 bases between them. This receptor was obtained from a female donor with esophageal squamous cell carcinoma. The specimen sequenced was normal esophageal tissue next to the tumor. The V call is TRBV6-1, the J call TRBJ2-7; a weak D match, TRBD1 (6 bases). The CDR3 region is CASSEALRTVSSYEQYF. The CDR3 bases are TGTGCCAGCAGTGAAGCGCTTCGGACAGTGAGCTCCTACGAGCAGTACTTC.